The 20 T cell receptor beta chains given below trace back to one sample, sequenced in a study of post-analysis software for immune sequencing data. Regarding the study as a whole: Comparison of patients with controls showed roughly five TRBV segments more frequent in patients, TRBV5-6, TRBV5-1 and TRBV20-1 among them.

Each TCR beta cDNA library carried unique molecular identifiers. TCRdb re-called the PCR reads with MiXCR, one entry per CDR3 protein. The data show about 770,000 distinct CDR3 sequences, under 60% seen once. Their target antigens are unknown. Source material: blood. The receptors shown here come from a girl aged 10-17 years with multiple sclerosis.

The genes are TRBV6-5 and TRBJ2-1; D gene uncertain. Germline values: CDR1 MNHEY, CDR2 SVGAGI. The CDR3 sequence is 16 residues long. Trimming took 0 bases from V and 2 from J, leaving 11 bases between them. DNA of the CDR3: TGTGCCAGCAGTTACTCAGGCGCGCCCACCTACAATGAGCAGTTCTTC. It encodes CASSYSGAPTYNEQFF.

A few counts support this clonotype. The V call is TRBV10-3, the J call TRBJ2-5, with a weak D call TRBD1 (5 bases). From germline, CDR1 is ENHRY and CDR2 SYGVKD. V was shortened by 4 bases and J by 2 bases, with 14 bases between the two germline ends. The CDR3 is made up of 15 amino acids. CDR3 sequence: CAISVLDSGQETQYF. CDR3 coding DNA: TGTGCCATCAGTGTCCTCGACAGTGGACAAGAGACCCAGTACTTC.

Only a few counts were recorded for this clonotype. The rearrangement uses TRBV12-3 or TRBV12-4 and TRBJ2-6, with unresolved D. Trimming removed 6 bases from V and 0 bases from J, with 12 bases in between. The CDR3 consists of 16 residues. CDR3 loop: CASRSNDVSGANVLTF. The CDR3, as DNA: TGTGCCAGCAGGTCGAATGACGTCTCTGGGGCCAACGTCCTGACTTTC.

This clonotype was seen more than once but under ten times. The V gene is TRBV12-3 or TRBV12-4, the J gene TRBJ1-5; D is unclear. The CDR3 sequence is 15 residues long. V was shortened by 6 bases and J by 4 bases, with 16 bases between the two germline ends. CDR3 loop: CASRPPGRVNQPQHF. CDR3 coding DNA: TGTGCCAGCAGACCCCCTGGGAGGGTTAATCAGCCCCAGCATTTT.

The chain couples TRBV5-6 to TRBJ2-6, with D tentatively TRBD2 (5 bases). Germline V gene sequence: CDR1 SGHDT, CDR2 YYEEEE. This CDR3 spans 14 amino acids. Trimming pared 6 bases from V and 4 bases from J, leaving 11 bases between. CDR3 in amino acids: CASNLRVGANVLTF. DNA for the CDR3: TGTGCCAGCAATCTGCGGGTGGGGGCCAACGTCCTGACTTTC.

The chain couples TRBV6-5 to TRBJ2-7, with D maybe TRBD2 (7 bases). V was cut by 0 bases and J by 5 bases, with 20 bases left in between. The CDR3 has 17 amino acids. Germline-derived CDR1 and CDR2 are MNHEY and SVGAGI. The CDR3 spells CASSYSGRGTGVHEQYF. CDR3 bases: TGTGCCAGCAGTTACTCGGGGAGGGGGACTGGAGTCCACGAGCAGTACTTC.

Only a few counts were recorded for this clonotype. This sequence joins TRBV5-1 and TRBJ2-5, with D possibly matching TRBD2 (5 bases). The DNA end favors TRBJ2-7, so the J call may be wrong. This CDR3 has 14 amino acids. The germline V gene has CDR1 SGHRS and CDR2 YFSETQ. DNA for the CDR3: TGCGCCAGCAACCTTGGAGGCTTTTTTGCCGAGCAGTACTTC. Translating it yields CASNLGGFFAEQYF.

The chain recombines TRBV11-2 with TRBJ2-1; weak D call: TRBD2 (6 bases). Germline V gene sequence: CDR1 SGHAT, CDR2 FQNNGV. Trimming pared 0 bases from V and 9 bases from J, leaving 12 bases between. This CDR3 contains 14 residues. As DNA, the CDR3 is TGTGCCAGCAGCTTAGAGATACTAGCAAGTGAGCAGTTCTTC. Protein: CASSLEILASEQFF.

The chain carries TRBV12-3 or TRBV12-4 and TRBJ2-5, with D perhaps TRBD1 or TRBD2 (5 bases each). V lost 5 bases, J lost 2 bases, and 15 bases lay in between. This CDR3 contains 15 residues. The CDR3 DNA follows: TGTGCCAGCAGTCCTTGGGCAGGGAGACAAGAGACCCAGTACTTC. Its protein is CASSPWAGRQETQYF.

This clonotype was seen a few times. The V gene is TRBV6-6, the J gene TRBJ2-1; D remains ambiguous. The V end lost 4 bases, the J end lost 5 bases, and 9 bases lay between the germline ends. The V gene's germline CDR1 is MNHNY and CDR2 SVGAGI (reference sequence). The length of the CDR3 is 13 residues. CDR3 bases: TGTGCCAGCAGTTCTGAATACGACAATGAGCAGTTCTTC. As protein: CASSSEYDNEQFF.

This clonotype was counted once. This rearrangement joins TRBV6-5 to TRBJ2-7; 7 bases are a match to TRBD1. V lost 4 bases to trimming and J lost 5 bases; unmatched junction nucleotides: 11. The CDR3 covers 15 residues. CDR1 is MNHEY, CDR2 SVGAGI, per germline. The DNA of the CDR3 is TGTGCCAGCAGTTCCAGCCCAGGGGGAATCCACGAGCAGTACTTC. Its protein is CASSSSPGGIHEQYF.

DNA of the CDR3: TGCAGCGTTGGAGGCGGTCTGGGATACAATGAGCAGTTCTTC. This translates into CSVGGGLGYNEQFF. V gene TRBV29-1 combines with J gene TRBJ2-1, with unresolved D. The germline V gene encodes CDR1 SQVTM and CDR2 ANQGSEA. V was shortened by 4 bases and J by 4 bases, with 14 bases between the two germline ends. The CDR3 loop spans 14 amino acids.

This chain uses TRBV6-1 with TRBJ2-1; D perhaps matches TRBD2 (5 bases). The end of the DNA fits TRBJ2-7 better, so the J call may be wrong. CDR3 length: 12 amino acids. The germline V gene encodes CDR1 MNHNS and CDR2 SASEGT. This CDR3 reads CALDWSSYEQYF. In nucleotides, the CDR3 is TGTGCCTTGGACTGGAGCTCCTACGAGCAGTACTTC.

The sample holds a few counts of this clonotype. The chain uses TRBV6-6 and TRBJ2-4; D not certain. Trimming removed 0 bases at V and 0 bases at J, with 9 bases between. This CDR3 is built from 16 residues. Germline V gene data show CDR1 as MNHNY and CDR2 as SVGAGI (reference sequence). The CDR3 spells CASSYSSLEAKNIQYF. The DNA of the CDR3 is TGTGCCAGCAGTTACTCGTCACTTGAAGCCAAAAACATTCAGTACTTC.

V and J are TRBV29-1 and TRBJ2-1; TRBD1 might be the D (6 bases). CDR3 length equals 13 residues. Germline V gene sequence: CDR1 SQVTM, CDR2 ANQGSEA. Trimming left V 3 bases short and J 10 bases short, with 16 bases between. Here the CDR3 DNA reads TGCAGCGTTGACCGTCAGCCAGGGGACGAGCAGTTCTTC. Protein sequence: CSVDRQPGDEQFF.

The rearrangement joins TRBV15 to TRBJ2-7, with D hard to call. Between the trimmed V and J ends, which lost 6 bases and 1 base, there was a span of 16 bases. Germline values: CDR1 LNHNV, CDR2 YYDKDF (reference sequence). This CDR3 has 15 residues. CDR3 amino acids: CATSQLQTSSYEQYF. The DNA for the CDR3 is TGTGCCACCAGTCAGCTTCAAACCTCGTCCTACGAGCAGTACTTC.

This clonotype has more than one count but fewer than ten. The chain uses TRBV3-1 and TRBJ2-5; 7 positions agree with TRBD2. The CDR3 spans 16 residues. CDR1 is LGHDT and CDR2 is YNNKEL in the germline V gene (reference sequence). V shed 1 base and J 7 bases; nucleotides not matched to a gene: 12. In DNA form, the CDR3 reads TGTGCCAGCAGCCAAGCACCCGGACTAGGCTGGGGGACCCAGTACTTC. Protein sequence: CASSQAPGLGWGTQYF.

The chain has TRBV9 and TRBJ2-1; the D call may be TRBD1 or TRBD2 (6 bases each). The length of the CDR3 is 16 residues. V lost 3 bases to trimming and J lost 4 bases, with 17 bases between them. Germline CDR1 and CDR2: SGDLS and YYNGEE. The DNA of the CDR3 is TGTGCCAGCAGCGGCGGGACCGGGGGCCCATACAATGAGCAGTTCTTC. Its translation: CASSGGTGGPYNEQFF.

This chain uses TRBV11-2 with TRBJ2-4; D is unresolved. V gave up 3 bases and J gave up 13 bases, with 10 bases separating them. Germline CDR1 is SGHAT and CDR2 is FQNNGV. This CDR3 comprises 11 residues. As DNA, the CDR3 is TGTGCCAGCAGCTTCATCAAGGAGCAGTACTTC. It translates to CASSFIKEQYF.

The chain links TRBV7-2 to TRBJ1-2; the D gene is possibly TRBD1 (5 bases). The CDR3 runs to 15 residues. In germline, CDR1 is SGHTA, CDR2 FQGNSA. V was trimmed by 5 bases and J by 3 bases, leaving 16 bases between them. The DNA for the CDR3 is TGTGCCAGCAGCCAACAGGTCTCCCAAGACTATGGCTACACCTTC. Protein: CASSQQVSQDYGYTF.